Listed here are 5 T cell receptor beta chains from one sample, sequenced in a study of blood T cell repertoires in COVID-19. Generated by immunoSEQ multiplex PCR, the TCRdb table keeps only in-frame clones and is missing some. The data hold under 300,000 clones, with 90% observed a single time. Sequencing input: peripheral blood. These receptors were taken from a woman in her fifties or sixties with COVID-19, enrolled during active disease.

The chain is built from TRBV19 and TRBJ1-2; D is unclear. V lost 4 bases and J 7 bases, leaving 13 bases between the germline ends. Germline values: CDR1 LNHDA, CDR2 SQIVND (reference sequence). The CDR3 is made up of 13 amino acids. CDR3 amino acids: CASSTTSRGGYTF. In DNA form, the CDR3 reads TGTGCCAGTAGTACGACTTCACGCGGTGGCTACACCTTC.

V is TRBV15 and J is TRBJ1-1; 8 nucleotides line up with TRBD1. J was trimmed by 12 bases and V by 5 bases; bases with no gene match: 8. Germline CDR1 reads LNHNV; CDR2 reads YYDKDF (reference sequence). This CDR3 has 12 amino acids. The CDR3 bases are TGTGCCACCAGCTTACGACAGGGGTCGACTTTCTTT. It specifies CATSLRQGSTFF.

This sequence joins TRBV5-6 and TRBJ2-7, with TRBD2 as a possible D gene (7 bases). V was trimmed by 2 bases and J by 4 bases, leaving 19 bases between them. The CDR3 is 16 residues long. The V gene's germline CDR1 is SGHDT and CDR2 YYEEEE. CDR3 in amino acids: CASSFRGGIGDYEQYF. The CDR3 region has the DNA TGTGCCAGCAGCTTTAGGGGGGGCATCGGAGATTACGAGCAGTACTTC.

V and J are TRBV19 and TRBJ1-5; TRBD1 aligns across 12 bases. This CDR3 has 17 residues. V shed 8 bases, J shed 2 bases, and the junction held 10 bases outside the gene matches. The germline V gene encodes CDR1 LNHDA and CDR2 SQIVND (reference sequence). CDR3 DNA: TGTGCCAGTGAGACGGGGACAGGGGGCGGAGGCAATCAGCCCCAGCATTTT. Translation gives CASETGTGGGGNQPQHF.

This chain connects TRBV7-2 to TRBJ2-1; TRBD2 is a possible D gene (5 bases). Germline loops: CDR1 SGHTA, CDR2 FQGNSA. The CDR3 has 15 amino acids. Trimming cost V 2 bases and J 0 bases, with 8 bases left between them. CDR3 sequence: CASSLRGSSYNEQFF. The CDR3 DNA reads as TGTGCCAGCAGCTTACGGGGTAGCTCCTACAATGAGCAGTTCTTC.